A selection of T cell receptor beta chains follows, all from one sample in a study of blood T cell repertoires in COVID-19. Profiled with immunoSEQ multiplex PCR; TCRdb holds only in-frame clones, not every one. The table has roughly 200,000 clones, about nine tenths seen once. Sequenced input: peripheral blood. These receptors were collected from a man aged 18 to 30 with active or convalescent COVID-19. Both conserved end residues are part of each CDR3. Fields, in order: D gene, J gene, clone size, V gene, CDR3 DNA, CDR3 protein. A D gene is named only where the DNA matches it firmly. Only part of the rows carry a size: once, few, many, or a class if the clone is expanded.

d_gene: NA
j_gene: TRBJ2-7
abundance: NA
v_gene: TRBV25-1
CDR3nt: TGTGCCAGCAGAGGGGGACTATCCTCCTACGAGCAGTACTTC
CDR3aa: CASRGGLSSYEQYF

d_gene: NA
j_gene: TRBJ2-1
abundance: NA
v_gene: TRBV9
CDR3nt: TGTGCCAGCAGCGTAGGTCCAGAAAACAATGAGCAGTTCTTC
CDR3aa: CASSVGPENNEQFF

d_gene: NA
j_gene: TRBJ1-3
abundance: NA
v_gene: TRBV3-1/TRBV3-2
CDR3nt: TGTGCCAGCAGGACACAGGCTGGAAACACCATATATTTT
CDR3aa: CASRTQAGNTIYF

d_gene: NA
j_gene: TRBJ1-1
abundance: NA
v_gene: TRBV5-1
CDR3nt: TGCGCCAGCAGCTTTTCGGGGAGTGAAGCTTTCTTT
CDR3aa: CASSFSGSEAFF

d_gene: NA
j_gene: TRBJ1-1
abundance: NA
v_gene: TRBV14
CDR3nt: TGTGCCAGCAGCTTGACGGGGTACCAAGAAGCTTTCTTT
CDR3aa: CASSLTGYQEAFF

d_gene: NA
j_gene: TRBJ2-7
abundance: NA
v_gene: TRBV30
CDR3nt: TGTGCCTGGAGTGGAGGGAAAAACTACGAGCAGTACTTC
CDR3aa: CAWSGGKNYEQYF

d_gene: NA
j_gene: TRBJ1-2
abundance: NA
v_gene: TRBV5-4
CDR3nt: TGTGCCAGCAGCTTTAACCAGGGTGGCTATGGCTACACCTTC
CDR3aa: CASSFNQGGYGYTF

d_gene: TRBD1
j_gene: TRBJ2-7
abundance: NA
v_gene: TRBV7-2
CDR3nt: TGTGCCAGCAGCCAAGAAGGGGGCGCGGCCTACGAGCAGTACTTC
CDR3aa: CASSQEGGAAYEQYF

d_gene: NA
j_gene: TRBJ2-2
abundance: NA
v_gene: TRBV9
CDR3nt: TGTGCCAGCAGCCTTCGGACAGCGAACACCGGGGAGCTGTTTTTT
CDR3aa: CASSLRTANTGELFF

d_gene: NA
j_gene: TRBJ2-2
abundance: once
v_gene: TRBV19
CDR3nt: TGTGCCAGTAGAGTAAGGACAGGAGGGCTTTACGGGGAGCTGTTTTTT
CDR3aa: CASRVRTGGLYGELFF

d_gene: NA
j_gene: TRBJ2-3
abundance: NA
v_gene: TRBV9
CDR3nt: TGTGCCAGCAGCGTAACTAGCACAGATACGCAGTATTTT
CDR3aa: CASSVTSTDTQYF

d_gene: TRBD1
j_gene: TRBJ1-1
abundance: NA
v_gene: TRBV6-5
CDR3nt: TGTGCCAGCAGGGACAGGGCGAAGTTCACTGAAGCTTTCTTT
CDR3aa: CASRDRAKFTEAFF

d_gene: NA
j_gene: TRBJ2-5
abundance: once
v_gene: TRBV9
CDR3nt: TGTGCCAGCAGCGTACTGGGGCAGCAAGAGACCCAGTACTTC
CDR3aa: CASSVLGQQETQYF

d_gene: TRBD1
j_gene: TRBJ2-1
abundance: once
v_gene: TRBV7-3
CDR3nt: TGTGCCAGCAGCTTAGCTACAGGGGGAGGCAATGAGCAGTTCTTC
CDR3aa: CASSLATGGGNEQFF

d_gene: NA
j_gene: TRBJ1-2
abundance: NA
v_gene: TRBV7-6
CDR3nt: TGTGCCAGCAGCTTAGGGTGGGGAGATGGCTACACCTTC
CDR3aa: CASSLGWGDGYTF

d_gene: NA
j_gene: TRBJ1-1
abundance: NA
v_gene: TRBV5-4
CDR3nt: TGTGCCAGCAGCTTGGGAGGAGTATCTGAAGCTTTCTTT
CDR3aa: CASSLGGVSEAFF

d_gene: NA
j_gene: TRBJ2-1
abundance: NA
v_gene: TRBV2
CDR3nt: TGTGCCAGCAGTGAGCCGGAGTCGTGGAATGAGCAGTTCTTC
CDR3aa: CASSEPESWNEQFF

d_gene: NA
j_gene: TRBJ1-3
abundance: NA
v_gene: TRBV9
CDR3nt: TGTGCCAGCAGCGTAGATCCGGGGACTGGAAACACCATATATTTT
CDR3aa: CASSVDPGTGNTIYF